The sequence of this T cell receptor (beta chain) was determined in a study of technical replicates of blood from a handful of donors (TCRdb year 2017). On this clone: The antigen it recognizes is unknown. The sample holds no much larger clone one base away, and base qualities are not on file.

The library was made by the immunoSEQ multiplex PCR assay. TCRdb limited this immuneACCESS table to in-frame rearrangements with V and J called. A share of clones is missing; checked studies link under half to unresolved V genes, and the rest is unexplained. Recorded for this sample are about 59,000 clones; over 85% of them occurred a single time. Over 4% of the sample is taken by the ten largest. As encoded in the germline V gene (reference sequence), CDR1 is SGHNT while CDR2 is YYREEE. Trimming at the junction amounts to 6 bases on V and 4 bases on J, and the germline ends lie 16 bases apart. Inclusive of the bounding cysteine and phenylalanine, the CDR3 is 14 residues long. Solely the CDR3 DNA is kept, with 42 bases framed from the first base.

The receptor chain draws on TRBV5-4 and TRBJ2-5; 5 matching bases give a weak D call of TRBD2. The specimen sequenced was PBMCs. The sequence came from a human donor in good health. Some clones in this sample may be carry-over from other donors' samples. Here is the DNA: TGTGCCAGCAATCTGGATTCTGGAGGAGAGACCCAGTACTTC. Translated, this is CASNLDSGGETQYF. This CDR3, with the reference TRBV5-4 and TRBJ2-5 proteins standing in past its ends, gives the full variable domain ETGVTQSPTHLIKTRGQQVTLRCSSQSGHNTVSWYQQALGQGPQFIFQYYREEENGRGNFPPRFSGLQFPNYSSELNVNALELDDSALYLCASNLDSGGETQYFGPGTRLLVL.